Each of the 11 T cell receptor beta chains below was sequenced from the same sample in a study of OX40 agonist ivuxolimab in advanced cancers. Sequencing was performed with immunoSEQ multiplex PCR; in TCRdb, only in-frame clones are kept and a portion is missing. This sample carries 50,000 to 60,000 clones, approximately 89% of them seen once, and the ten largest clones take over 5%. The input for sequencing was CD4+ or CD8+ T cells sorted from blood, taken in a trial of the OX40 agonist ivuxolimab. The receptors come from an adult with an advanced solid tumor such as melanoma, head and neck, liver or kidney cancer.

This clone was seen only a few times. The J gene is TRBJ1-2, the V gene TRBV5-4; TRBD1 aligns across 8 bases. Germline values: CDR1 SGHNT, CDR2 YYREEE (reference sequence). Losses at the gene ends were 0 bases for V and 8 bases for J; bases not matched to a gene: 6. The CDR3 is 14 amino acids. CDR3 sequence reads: CASSLGTGTRGYTF. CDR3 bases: TGTGCCAGCAGCTTGGGGACAGGGACGAGGGGCTACACCTTC.

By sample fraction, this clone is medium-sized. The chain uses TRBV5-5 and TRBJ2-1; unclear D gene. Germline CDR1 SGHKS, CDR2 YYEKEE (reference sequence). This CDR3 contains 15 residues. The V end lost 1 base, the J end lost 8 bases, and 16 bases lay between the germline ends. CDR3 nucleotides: TGTGCCAGCAGCTTGTATGTGCGACCAACGGATGAGCAGTTCTTC. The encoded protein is CASSLYVRPTDEQFF.

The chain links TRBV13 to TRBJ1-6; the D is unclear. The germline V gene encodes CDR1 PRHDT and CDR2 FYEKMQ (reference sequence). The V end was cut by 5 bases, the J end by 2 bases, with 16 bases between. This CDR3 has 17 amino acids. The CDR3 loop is CASSPDRRMTYNSPLHF. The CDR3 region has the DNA TGTGCCAGCAGCCCCGACCGGAGAATGACCTATAATTCACCCCTCCACTTT.

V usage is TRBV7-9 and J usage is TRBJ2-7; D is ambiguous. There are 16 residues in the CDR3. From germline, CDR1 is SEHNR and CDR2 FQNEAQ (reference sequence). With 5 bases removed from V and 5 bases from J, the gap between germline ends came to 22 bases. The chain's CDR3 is CASSPMRSKGSDEQYF. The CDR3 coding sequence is TGTGCCAGCAGCCCTATGAGGTCCAAAGGGTCGGACGAGCAGTACTTC.

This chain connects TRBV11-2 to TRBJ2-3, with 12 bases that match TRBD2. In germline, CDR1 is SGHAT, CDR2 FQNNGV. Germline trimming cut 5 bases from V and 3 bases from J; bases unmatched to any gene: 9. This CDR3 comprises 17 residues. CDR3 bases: TGTGCCAGCAGCGCCGGGACTAGCGGGTCAGGGACAGATACGCAGTATTTT. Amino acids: CASSAGTSGSGTDTQYF.

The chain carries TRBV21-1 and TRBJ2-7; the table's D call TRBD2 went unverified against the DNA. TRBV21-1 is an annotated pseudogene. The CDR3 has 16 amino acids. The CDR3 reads CASSSGGRDKSYEQYF. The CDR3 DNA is TGTGCCAGCAGCTCGGGAGGACGGGACAAATCCTACGAGCAGTACTTC.

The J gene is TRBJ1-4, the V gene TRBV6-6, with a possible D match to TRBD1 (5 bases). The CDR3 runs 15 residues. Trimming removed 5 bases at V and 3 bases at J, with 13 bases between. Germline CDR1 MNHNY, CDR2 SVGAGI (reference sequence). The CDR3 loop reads CASSPPGTSNEKLFF. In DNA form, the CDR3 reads TGTGCCAGCAGTCCGCCGGGGACCTCTAATGAAAAACTGTTTTTT.

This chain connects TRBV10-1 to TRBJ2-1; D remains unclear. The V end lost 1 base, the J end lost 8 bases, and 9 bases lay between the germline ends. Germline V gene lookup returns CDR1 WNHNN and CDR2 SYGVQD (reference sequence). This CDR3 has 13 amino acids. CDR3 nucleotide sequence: TGCGCCAGCAGTGAGTACGAGCTGCATGAGCAGTTCTTC. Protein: CASSEYELHEQFF.

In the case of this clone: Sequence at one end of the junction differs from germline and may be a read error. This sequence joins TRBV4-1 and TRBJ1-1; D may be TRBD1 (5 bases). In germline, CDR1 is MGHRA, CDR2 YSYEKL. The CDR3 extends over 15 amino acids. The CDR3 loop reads CASNQGERGNTEAFF. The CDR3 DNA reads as TGCGCCAGCAACCAAGGGGAACGGGGGAACACTGAAGCTTTCTTT.

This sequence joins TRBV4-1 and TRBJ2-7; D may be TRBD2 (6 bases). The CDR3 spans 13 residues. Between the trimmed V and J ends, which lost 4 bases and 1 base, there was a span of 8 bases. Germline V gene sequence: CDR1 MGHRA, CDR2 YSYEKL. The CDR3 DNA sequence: TGCGCCAGCAGCCTGGGACTTTCCTACGAGCAGTACGTC. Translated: CASSLGLSYEQYV.

This CDR3 is CASSYSAGASYNEQFF. CDR3 coding DNA: TGTGCCAGCAGTTACTCGGCGGGAGCCTCCTACAATGAGCAGTTCTTC. The rearrangement joins TRBV6-5 to TRBJ2-1, with 7 positions matching TRBD2. V shed 0 bases and J 0 bases; nucleotides not matched to a gene: 2. The CDR3 totals 16 residues. CDR1 and CDR2 from the germline V gene are MNHEY and SVGAGI.